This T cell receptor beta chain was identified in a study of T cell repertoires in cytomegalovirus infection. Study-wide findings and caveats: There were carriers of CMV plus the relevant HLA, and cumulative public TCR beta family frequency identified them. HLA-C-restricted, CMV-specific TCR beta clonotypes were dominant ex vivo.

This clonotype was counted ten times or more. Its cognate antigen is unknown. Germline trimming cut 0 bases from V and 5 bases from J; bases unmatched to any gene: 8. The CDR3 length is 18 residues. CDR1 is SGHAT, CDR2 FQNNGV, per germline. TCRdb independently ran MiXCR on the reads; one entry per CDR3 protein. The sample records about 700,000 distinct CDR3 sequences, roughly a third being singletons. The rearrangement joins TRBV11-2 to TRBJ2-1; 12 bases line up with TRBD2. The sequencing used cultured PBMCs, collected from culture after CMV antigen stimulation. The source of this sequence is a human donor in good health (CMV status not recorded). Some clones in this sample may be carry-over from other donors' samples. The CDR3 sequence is CASSLDWASGRGDNEQFF. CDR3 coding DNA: TGTGCCAGCAGCTTAGATTGGGCTAGCGGGAGGGGCGACAATGAGCAGTTCTTC.